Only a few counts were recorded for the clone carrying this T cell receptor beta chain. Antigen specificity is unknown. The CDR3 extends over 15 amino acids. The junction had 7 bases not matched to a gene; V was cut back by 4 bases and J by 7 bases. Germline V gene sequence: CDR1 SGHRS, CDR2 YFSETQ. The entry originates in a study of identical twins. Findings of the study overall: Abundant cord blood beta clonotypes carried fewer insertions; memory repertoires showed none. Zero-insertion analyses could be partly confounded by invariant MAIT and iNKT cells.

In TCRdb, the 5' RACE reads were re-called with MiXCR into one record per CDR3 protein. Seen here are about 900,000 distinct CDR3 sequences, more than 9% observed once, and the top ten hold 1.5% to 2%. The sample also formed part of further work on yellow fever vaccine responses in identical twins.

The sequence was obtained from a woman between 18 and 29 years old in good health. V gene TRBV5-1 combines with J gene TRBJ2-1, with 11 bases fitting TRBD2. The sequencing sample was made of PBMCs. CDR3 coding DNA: TGCGCCAGCAGCCCAACTAGCGGGAGTTGGAATGAGCAGTTCTTC. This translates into CASSPTSGSWNEQFF.